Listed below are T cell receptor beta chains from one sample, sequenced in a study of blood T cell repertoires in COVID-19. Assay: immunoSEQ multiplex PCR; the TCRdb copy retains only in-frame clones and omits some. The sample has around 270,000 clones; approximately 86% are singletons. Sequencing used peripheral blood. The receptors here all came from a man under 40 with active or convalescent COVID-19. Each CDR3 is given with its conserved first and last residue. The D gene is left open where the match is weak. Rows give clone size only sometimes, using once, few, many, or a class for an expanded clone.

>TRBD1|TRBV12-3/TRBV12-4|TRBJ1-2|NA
CASRADRVNGYTF
TGTGCCAGCAGAGCGGACAGGGTGAACGGCTACACCTTC
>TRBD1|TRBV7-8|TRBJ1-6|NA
CASSPTGTDNSPLHF
TGTGCCAGCAGCCCCACCGGGACAGATAATTCACCCCTCCACTTT
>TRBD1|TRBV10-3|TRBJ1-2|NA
CAISKGTANYGYTF
TGTGCCATCAGTAAGGGGACAGCTAACTATGGCTACACCTTC
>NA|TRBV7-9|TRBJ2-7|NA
CASSLGAEQYF
TGTGCCAGCAGCTTAGGTGCGGAGCAGTACTTC
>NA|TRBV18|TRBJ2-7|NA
CASSPIGGSYEQYF
TGTGCCAGCTCACCTATAGGGGGCTCCTACGAGCAGTACTTC
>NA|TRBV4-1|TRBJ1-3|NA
CASSQDRSYGNTIYF
TGCGCCAGCAGCCAAGATCGGAGCTATGGAAACACCATATATTTT
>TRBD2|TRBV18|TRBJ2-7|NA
CASSPVAGGKAYEQYF
TGTGCCAGCTCACCCGTAGCGGGGGGCAAAGCCTACGAGCAGTACTTC
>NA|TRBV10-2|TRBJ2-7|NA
CASSESREQYF
TGCGCCAGCAGTGAGTCCCGGGAGCAGTACTTC
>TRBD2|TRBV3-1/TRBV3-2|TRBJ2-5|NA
CASSQDGGGQETQYF
TGTGCCAGCAGCCAAGATGGCGGGGGACAAGAGACCCAGTACTTC
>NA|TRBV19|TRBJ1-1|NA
CASSMGLTEAFF
TGTGCCAGTAGTATGGGGCTTACTGAAGCTTTCTTT
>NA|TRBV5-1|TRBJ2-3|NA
CASSLLSTPGTDTQYF
TGCGCCAGCAGCTTGCTTTCGACACCGGGCACAGATACGCAGTATTTT
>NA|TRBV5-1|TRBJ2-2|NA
CASHRQQSNTGELFF
TGCGCCAGTCACAGACAGCAATCGAACACCGGGGAGCTGTTTTTT
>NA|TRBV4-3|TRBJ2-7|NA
CASSQDSGEGSYEQYF
TGCGCCAGCAGCCAAGATTCGGGGGAAGGTTCCTACGAGCAGTACTTC
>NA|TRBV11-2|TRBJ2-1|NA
CASRQLDYNEQFF
TGTGCCAGCAGGCAGCTAGACTACAATGAGCAGTTCTTC
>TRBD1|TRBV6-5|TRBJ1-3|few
CASSYSRQGSGNTIYF
TGTGCCAGCAGTTACTCCCGACAGGGTTCTGGAAACACCATATATTTT
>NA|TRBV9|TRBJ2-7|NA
CASSVGLYSYEQYF
TGTGCCAGCAGCGTAGGACTATACTCCTACGAGCAGTACTTC
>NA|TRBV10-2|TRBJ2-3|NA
CASPSWRGTDTQYF
TGCGCCAGCCCGAGCTGGCGGGGCACAGATACGCAGTATTTT
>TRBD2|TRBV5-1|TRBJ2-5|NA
CASSLLAGRVETQYF
TGCGCCAGCAGCTTGCTAGCGGGGAGGGTTGAGACCCAGTACTTC
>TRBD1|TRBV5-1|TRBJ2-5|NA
CASSLSEGTGGGETQYF
TGCGCCAGCAGCTTGTCCGAGGGGACAGGGGGCGGAGAGACCCAGTACTTC
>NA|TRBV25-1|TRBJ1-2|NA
CASSWGGQVRGYGYTF
TGTGCCAGCTCATGGGGGGGTCAGGTTCGCGGTTATGGCTACACCTTC
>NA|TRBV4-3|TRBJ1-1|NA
CASSQDQENTEAFF
TGCGCCAGCAGCCAAGATCAGGAGAACACTGAAGCTTTCTTT
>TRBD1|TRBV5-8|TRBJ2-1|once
CASSTDRDNEQFF
TGTGCCAGCAGCACCGACAGGGACAATGAGCAGTTCTTC
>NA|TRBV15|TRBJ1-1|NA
CATTRRGNTEAFF
TGTGCCACCACACGGCGAGGGAACACTGAAGCTTTCTTT
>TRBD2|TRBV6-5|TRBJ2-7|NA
CASRGLAGGNEQYF
TGTGCCAGCAGAGGACTAGCGGGGGGTAACGAGCAGTACTTC
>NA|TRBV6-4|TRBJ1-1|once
CASSREGEATEAFF
TGTGCCAGCAGTCGCGAGGGTGAGGCCACTGAAGCTTTCTTT
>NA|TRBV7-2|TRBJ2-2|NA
CASSLNSWTRVTGELFF
TGTGCCAGCAGCTTAAACTCCTGGACGAGGGTGACCGGGGAGCTGTTTTTT
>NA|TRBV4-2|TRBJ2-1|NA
CASSQDALEGSANEQFF
TGTGCCAGCAGCCAAGATGCCCTAGAGGGTTCGGCCAATGAGCAGTTCTTC
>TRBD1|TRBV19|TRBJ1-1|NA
CASSPGTGPILYTEAFF
TGTGCCAGTAGTCCCGGGACAGGGCCCATATTGTACACTGAAGCTTTCTTT
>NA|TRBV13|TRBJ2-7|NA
CASSSLDRYEQYF
TGTGCCAGCAGCTCGCTTGACAGGTACGAGCAGTACTTC
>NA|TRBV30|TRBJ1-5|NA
CAWNPGANSNQPQHF
TGTGCCTGGAATCCAGGGGCAAATAGCAATCAGCCCCAGCATTTT
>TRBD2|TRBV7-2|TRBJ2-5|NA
CASSLEGTSGSGAQYF
TGTGCCAGCAGCTTAGAAGGGACTAGCGGGTCCGGGGCCCAGTACTTC
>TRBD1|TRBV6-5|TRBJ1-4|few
CASRDRVPNEKLFF
TGTGCCAGCAGAGACAGGGTGCCTAATGAAAAACTGTTTTTT
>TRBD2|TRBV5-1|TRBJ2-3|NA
CASSSLGGSVDTQYF
TGCGCCAGCAGCTCCCTCGGGGGGTCCGTGGATACGCAGTATTTT
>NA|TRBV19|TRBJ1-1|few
CASSIGGSTEAFF
TGTGCCAGTAGTATCGGCGGGAGCACTGAAGCTTTCTTT
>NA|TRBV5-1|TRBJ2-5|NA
CASSLAGVVGETQYF
TGCGCCAGCAGCTTGGCCGGGGTCGTTGGGGAGACCCAGTACTTC
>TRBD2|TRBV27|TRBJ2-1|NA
CASSSGGTYNEQFF
TGTGCCAGCAGTTCGGGGGGGACCTACAATGAGCAGTTCTTC
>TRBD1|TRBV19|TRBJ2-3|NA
CASSIRDRGPDTQYF
TGTGCCAGTAGTATTAGGGACAGGGGGCCAGATACGCAGTATTTT
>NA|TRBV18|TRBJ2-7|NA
CASSPTLDRYEQYF
TGTGCCAGCTCACCCACCCTAGACAGATACGAGCAGTACTTC
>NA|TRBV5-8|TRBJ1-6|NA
CASSGRQNHGNSPLHF
TGTGCCAGCAGCGGACGACAGAACCATGGGAATTCACCCCTCCACTTT